This TCR beta chain was profiled in a study of T cell repertoires in cytomegalovirus infection. Study in general: Based on public TCR beta signatures, there were indications of CMV infection and of a matching HLA type. Study-level results: Ex vivo, HLA-C-restricted CMV-specific TCR beta clonotypes prevailed over the rest of the response. Identification of carriers of CMV plus the relevant HLA was performed using cumulative public TCR beta family frequency.

TCRdb used MiXCR to reprocess the reads, holding one entry per CDR3 protein. This table holds about 360,000 distinct CDR3 sequences, 15% to 20% found once. Note on this clonotype: What it binds is not known.

The CDR3 is 14 amino acids. V gave up 2 bases and J gave up 3 bases, with 7 bases separating them. Germline loops: CDR1 ENHRY, CDR2 SYGVKD. J is TRBJ1-4 and V is TRBV10-3; D perhaps matches TRBD1 (5 bases). What was sequenced was PBMCs. The TCR was taken from a human donor in good health (CMV status not recorded). Some clones in this sample may be carry-over from other donors' samples. Written as DNA, the CDR3 is TGTGCCATCAGTGAGACGGGGGCTAATGAAAAACTGTTTTTT. Translation: CAISETGANEKLFF.